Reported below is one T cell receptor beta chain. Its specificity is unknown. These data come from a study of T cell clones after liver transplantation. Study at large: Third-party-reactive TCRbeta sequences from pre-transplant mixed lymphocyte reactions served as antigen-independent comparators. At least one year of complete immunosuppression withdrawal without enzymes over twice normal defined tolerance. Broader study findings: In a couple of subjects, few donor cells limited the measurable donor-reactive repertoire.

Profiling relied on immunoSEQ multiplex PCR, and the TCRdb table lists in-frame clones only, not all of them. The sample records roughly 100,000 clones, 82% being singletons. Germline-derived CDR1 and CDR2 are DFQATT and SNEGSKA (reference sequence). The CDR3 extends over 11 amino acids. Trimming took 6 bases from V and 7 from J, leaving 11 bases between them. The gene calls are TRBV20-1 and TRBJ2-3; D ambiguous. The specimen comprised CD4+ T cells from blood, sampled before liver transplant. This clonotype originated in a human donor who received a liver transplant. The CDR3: CSAPAPNTQYF. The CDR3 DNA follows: TGCAGTGCCCCGGCCCCTAATACGCAGTATTTT.